A selection of T cell receptor beta chains follows, all from one sample in a study of cytotoxic CD8 clonotypes in ibrutinib-treated CLL. Generated by immunoSEQ multiplex PCR, the TCRdb table keeps only in-frame clones and is missing some. This repertoire shows over 130,000 clones, over 75% found once; its top ten account for approximately 7.6%. Sequencing used PBMCs, obtained after 36 months of ibrutinib treatment. Receptors were obtained from a human donor with chronic lymphocytic leukemia. Each CDR3 is given with its conserved first and last residue. D genes are given only for firm matches. The size of a clone is reported for some rows only, either as once, few or many, or as a class for expanded clones.

d_gene: -
j_gene: TRBJ1-2
v_gene: TRBV6-5
abundance: -
CDR3nt: TGTGCCAGCAGTTACGGCGCAGGGCTAGCTAACTATGGCTACACCTTC
CDR3aa: CASSYGAGLANYGYTF

d_gene: -
j_gene: TRBJ2-5
v_gene: TRBV30
abundance: -
CDR3nt: TGTGCCTGGAGTCCAAGGGACAAGGGGACCCAGTACTTC
CDR3aa: CAWSPRDKGTQYF

d_gene: TRBD1
j_gene: TRBJ1-1
v_gene: TRBV6-5
abundance: -
CDR3nt: TGTGCCAGCAGTTACTACGGACAGGGGACTGAAGCTTTCTTT
CDR3aa: CASSYYGQGTEAFF

d_gene: -
j_gene: TRBJ1-4
v_gene: TRBV11-3
abundance: -
CDR3nt: TGTGCCAGCAGCGGACCACTAGACACCGAAATACGGGAAAAACTGTTTTTT
CDR3aa: CASSGPLDTEIREKLFF

d_gene: -
j_gene: TRBJ2-5
v_gene: TRBV7-8
abundance: -
CDR3nt: TGTGCCAGCAGCTTGGGGGGGGCTCGGGAGACCCAGTACTTC
CDR3aa: CASSLGGARETQYF

d_gene: -
j_gene: TRBJ2-3
v_gene: TRBV5-4
abundance: -
CDR3nt: TGTGCCAGCACTCTTCGGATGGCGGGGCCCACAGATACGCAGTATTTT
CDR3aa: CASTLRMAGPTDTQYF

d_gene: TRBD1
j_gene: TRBJ1-2
v_gene: TRBV7-2
abundance: -
CDR3nt: TGTGCCAGCAGCCGTGGGGCCGTAAGGGGGCCCCTTGGCTACACCTTC
CDR3aa: CASSRGAVRGPLGYTF

d_gene: -
j_gene: TRBJ1-3
v_gene: TRBV5-1
abundance: -
CDR3nt: TGCGCCAGCAGCTTGCAGGGGACAGGAAACACCATATATTTT
CDR3aa: CASSLQGTGNTIYF

d_gene: -
j_gene: TRBJ2-1
v_gene: TRBV30
abundance: medium-sized
CDR3nt: TGTGCCTGGAGTGCTTACAATGAGCAGTTCTTC
CDR3aa: CAWSAYNEQFF

d_gene: TRBD1
j_gene: TRBJ1-1
v_gene: TRBV16
abundance: -
CDR3nt: TGTGCCAGCAGCCAATGGGGGACAGGGGAATTGGGTGAAGCTTTCTTT
CDR3aa: CASSQWGTGELGEAFF

d_gene: -
j_gene: TRBJ1-5
v_gene: TRBV4-1
abundance: few
CDR3nt: TGCGCCAGCAGCCAAGAGGGGCAGAGCAATCAGCCCCAGCATTTT
CDR3aa: CASSQEGQSNQPQHF

d_gene: -
j_gene: TRBJ1-2
v_gene: TRBV18
abundance: -
CDR3nt: TGTGCCAGCTCACCATCCCCGGTGAATTATGGCTACACCTTC
CDR3aa: CASSPSPVNYGYTF

d_gene: -
j_gene: TRBJ1-1
v_gene: TRBV18
abundance: -
CDR3nt: TGTGCCAGCTCACCTGCCGGGACAATTAACACTGAAGCTTTCTTT
CDR3aa: CASSPAGTINTEAFF

d_gene: -
j_gene: TRBJ1-2
v_gene: TRBV2
abundance: -
CDR3nt: TGTGCCAGCAGTGTGTGGGTCAGCTACACCTTC
CDR3aa: CASSVWVSYTF

d_gene: -
j_gene: TRBJ2-4
v_gene: TRBV19
abundance: -
CDR3nt: TGTGCCAGTAGTATGGGCACTTTAACCAAAAACATTCAGTACTTC
CDR3aa: CASSMGTLTKNIQYF

d_gene: -
j_gene: TRBJ2-6
v_gene: TRBV10-1
abundance: few
CDR3nt: TGCGCCACTGGCCCAGGGTCTGGGGCCAACGTCCTGACTTTC
CDR3aa: CATGPGSGANVLTF

d_gene: TRBD2
j_gene: TRBJ2-7
v_gene: TRBV5-6
abundance: large
CDR3nt: TGTGCCAGCAGCTTTCGGGGGGGACTAGTGTCCTACGAGCAGTACTTC
CDR3aa: CASSFRGGLVSYEQYF

d_gene: TRBD2
j_gene: TRBJ2-1
v_gene: TRBV7-6
abundance: -
CDR3nt: TGTGCCAGCAGCCCCGTTCTGACTAGCGTTAGGAATGAGCAGTTCTTC
CDR3aa: CASSPVLTSVRNEQFF

d_gene: -
j_gene: TRBJ2-3
v_gene: TRBV30
abundance: once
CDR3nt: TGTGCCTGGAGTAACCCTTGGAACACAGATACGCAGTATTTT
CDR3aa: CAWSNPWNTDTQYF

d_gene: -
j_gene: TRBJ1-3
v_gene: TRBV18
abundance: once
CDR3nt: TGTGCCAGCTCACCAAACAGGCACTTTAGCTCTGGAAACACCATATATTTT
CDR3aa: CASSPNRHFSSGNTIYF

d_gene: -
j_gene: TRBJ2-5
v_gene: TRBV6-5
abundance: once
CDR3nt: TGTGCCAGCAGTTCTGGACTTAACCAAGAGACCCAGTACTTC
CDR3aa: CASSSGLNQETQYF

d_gene: TRBD1
j_gene: TRBJ2-3
v_gene: TRBV9
abundance: -
CDR3nt: TGTGCCAGCAGCATTTCGACAGGGGGCGTGACAGATACGCAGTATTTT
CDR3aa: CASSISTGGVTDTQYF

d_gene: -
j_gene: TRBJ1-1
v_gene: TRBV11-2
abundance: -
CDR3nt: TGTGCCAGCAGCTTAGACAGGGGCGCTGAAGCTTTCTTT
CDR3aa: CASSLDRGAEAFF

d_gene: TRBD1
j_gene: TRBJ1-4
v_gene: TRBV10-2
abundance: once
CDR3nt: TGCGCCAGCAGTGCGGGGACAGCTAATGAAAAACTGTTTTTT
CDR3aa: CASSAGTANEKLFF

d_gene: -
j_gene: TRBJ2-5
v_gene: TRBV11-2
abundance: -
CDR3nt: TGTGCCAGCAGGAATCTCCGGGACAACCAAGAGACCCAGTACTTC
CDR3aa: CASRNLRDNQETQYF

d_gene: -
j_gene: TRBJ2-3
v_gene: TRBV11-3
abundance: -
CDR3nt: TGTGCCAGCAGCTTAGGGGGCCCCTCAGATACGCAGTATTTT
CDR3aa: CASSLGGPSDTQYF

d_gene: -
j_gene: TRBJ1-2
v_gene: TRBV2
abundance: many
CDR3nt: TGTGCCAGCAGTGGGACATACTATGGCTACACCTTC
CDR3aa: CASSGTYYGYTF

d_gene: -
j_gene: TRBJ2-3
v_gene: TRBV18
abundance: few
CDR3nt: TGTGCCAGCTCACCGATTGCGGCGTCTAGCACAGATACGCAGTATTTT
CDR3aa: CASSPIAASSTDTQYF

d_gene: -
j_gene: TRBJ2-6
v_gene: TRBV5-1
abundance: few
CDR3nt: TGCGCCAGCAGCTTGGCCTCATACTCTGGGGCCAACGTCCTGACTTTC
CDR3aa: CASSLASYSGANVLTF

d_gene: TRBD1
j_gene: TRBJ1-1
v_gene: TRBV5-1
abundance: -
CDR3nt: TGCGCCAGCAGCCCCGGGACAGGTATCCTGAACACTGAAGCTTTCTTT
CDR3aa: CASSPGTGILNTEAFF

d_gene: -
j_gene: TRBJ1-1
v_gene: TRBV11-3
abundance: -
CDR3nt: TGTGCCAGCAGCTTGTACGGTGGGGACACTGAAGCTTTCTTT
CDR3aa: CASSLYGGDTEAFF

d_gene: -
j_gene: TRBJ1-3
v_gene: TRBV10-3
abundance: -
CDR3nt: TGTGCCATCAGTTCCAGACAGAGAGAGACGAACACCATATATTTT
CDR3aa: CAISSRQRETNTIYF

d_gene: -
j_gene: TRBJ1-4
v_gene: TRBV4-2
abundance: -
CDR3nt: TGTGCCAGCAGCCAAGAGATGGTAGAAAAACTGTTTTTT
CDR3aa: CASSQEMVEKLFF

d_gene: -
j_gene: TRBJ2-3
v_gene: TRBV7-7
abundance: -
CDR3nt: TGTGCCAGCAGCCAAGGGTCCACAGATACGCAGTATTTT
CDR3aa: CASSQGSTDTQYF

d_gene: -
j_gene: TRBJ1-2
v_gene: TRBV27
abundance: -
CDR3nt: TGTGCCAGCAGGCTCGGGGTGTCGGGCTACACCTTC
CDR3aa: CASRLGVSGYTF

d_gene: -
j_gene: TRBJ1-2
v_gene: TRBV4-1
abundance: -
CDR3nt: TGCGCCAGCAGCCAAGTCTTCTACAGGGAGTCGTGGGGCTACACCTTC
CDR3aa: CASSQVFYRESWGYTF

d_gene: -
j_gene: TRBJ2-3
v_gene: TRBV18
abundance: -
CDR3nt: TGTGCCAGCTCACCGATTACAGGGAGGGTAAAAACAGATACGCAGTATTTT
CDR3aa: CASSPITGRVKTDTQYF

d_gene: -
j_gene: TRBJ1-6
v_gene: TRBV27
abundance: once
CDR3nt: TGTGCCAGCAGTTTAGGTCTAGTGGGCGGAGGTGGATCACCCCTCCACTTT
CDR3aa: CASSLGLVGGGGSPLHF

d_gene: -
j_gene: TRBJ1-3
v_gene: TRBV6-1
abundance: once
CDR3nt: TGTGCCACCTCAGGCTCGGCCGGAAACACCATATATTTT
CDR3aa: CATSGSAGNTIYF

d_gene: -
j_gene: TRBJ1-5
v_gene: TRBV7-9
abundance: once
CDR3nt: TGTGCCAGCAGCTTAGGGGGCAGTCATCAGCCCCAGCATTTT
CDR3aa: CASSLGGSHQPQHF

d_gene: -
j_gene: TRBJ1-5
v_gene: TRBV19
abundance: few
CDR3nt: TGTGCCAGTGGAACCCAGCCCCAGCATTTT
CDR3aa: CASGTQPQHF

d_gene: -
j_gene: TRBJ1-1
v_gene: TRBV29-1
abundance: once
CDR3nt: TGCAGCGTTGAGTGGGGTGGATTGGCTTTCTTT
CDR3aa: CSVEWGGLAFF

d_gene: -
j_gene: TRBJ2-7
v_gene: TRBV29-1
abundance: few
CDR3nt: TGCAGCGCTGGGTCAGGCTTGGGCTACGAGCAGTACTTC
CDR3aa: CSAGSGLGYEQYF

d_gene: -
j_gene: TRBJ2-7
v_gene: TRBV19
abundance: -
CDR3nt: TGTGCCAGTACCCCCGCCAGCTCCTACGAGCAGTACTTC
CDR3aa: CASTPASSYEQYF